This record looks at one T cell receptor (beta chain) sequence and its context. Its target is unknown. Generated by immunoSEQ multiplex PCR, the TCRdb table keeps only in-frame clones and is missing some. The top ten hold 3.6% of the sample, which has several thousand clones, roughly 79% seen once. This record belongs to a study of chemoradiotherapy in HPV16-positive cancers. About the study: Two HPV16-positive patients' cells yielded candidate HPV-specific clones and common motifs. Study results and caveats: Candidate HPV-specific clones and E7-related TCR motifs grew in tumor during treatment.

CDR1 and CDR2 (germline): LNHDA, SQIVND (reference sequence). Trimming left V 3 bases short and J 8 bases short, with 10 bases between. The CDR3 sequence is 12 residues long. This clonotype originated in a human donor with HPV-associated anogenital cancer. This material was obtained from a patient who underwent chemoradiotherapy. V is TRBV19 and J is TRBJ1-2; D is perhaps TRBD1 (5 bases). In nucleotides, the CDR3 is TGTGCCAGTAGTATTGCGGGGGGAGGCTACACCTTC. It encodes CASSIAGGGYTF.